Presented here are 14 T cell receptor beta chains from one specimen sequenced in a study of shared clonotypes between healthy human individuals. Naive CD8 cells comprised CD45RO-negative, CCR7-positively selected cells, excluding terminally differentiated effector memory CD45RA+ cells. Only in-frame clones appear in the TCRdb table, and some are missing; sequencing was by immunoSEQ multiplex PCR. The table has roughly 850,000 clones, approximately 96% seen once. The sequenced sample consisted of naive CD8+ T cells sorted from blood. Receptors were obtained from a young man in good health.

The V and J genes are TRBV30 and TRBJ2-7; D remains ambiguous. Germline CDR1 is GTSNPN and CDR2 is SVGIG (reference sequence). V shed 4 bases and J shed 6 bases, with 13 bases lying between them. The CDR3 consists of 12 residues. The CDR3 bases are TGTGCCTGGAATCCCTCGTCCGGCGAGCAGTACTTC. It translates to CAWNPSSGEQYF.

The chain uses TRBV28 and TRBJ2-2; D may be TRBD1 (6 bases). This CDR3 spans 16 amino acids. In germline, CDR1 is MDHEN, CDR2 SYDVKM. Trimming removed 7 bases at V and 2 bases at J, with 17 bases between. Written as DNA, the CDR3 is TGTGCCAGCACCAAGGCCAGGGGCCTAAACACCGGGGAGCTGTTTTTT. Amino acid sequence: CASTKARGLNTGELFF.

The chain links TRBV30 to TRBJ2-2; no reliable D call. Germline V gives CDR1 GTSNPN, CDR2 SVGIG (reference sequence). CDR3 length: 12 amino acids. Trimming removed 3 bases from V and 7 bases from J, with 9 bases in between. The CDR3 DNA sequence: TGTGCCTGGAGGGGTCCGGGCGGGGAGCTGTTTTTT. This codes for CAWRGPGGELFF.

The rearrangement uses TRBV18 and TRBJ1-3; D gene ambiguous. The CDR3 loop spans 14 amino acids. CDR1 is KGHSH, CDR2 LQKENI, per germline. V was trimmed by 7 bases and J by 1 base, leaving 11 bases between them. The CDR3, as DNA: TGTGCCAGCTGCTGCCCAGATTCTGGAAACACCATATATTTT. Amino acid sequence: CASCCPDSGNTIYF.

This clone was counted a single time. The CDR3 coding sequence is TGTGCCAGCAGCTTATGGACTAGCGGGACATACAATGAGCAGTTCTTC. It yields the protein CASSLWTSGTYNEQFF. The rearrangement uses TRBV7-2 and TRBJ2-1, with 12 bases matching TRBD2. The CDR3 sequence is 16 residues long. V shed 2 bases, J shed 4 bases, and the junction held 3 bases outside the gene matches. Germline CDR1 and CDR2: SGHTA and FQGNSA.

The CDR3 is CASSKVEYWPVEAFF. CDR3 nucleotides: TGTGCCAGCAGCAAAGTAGAATATTGGCCAGTTGAAGCTTTCTTT. This chain connects TRBV21-1 to TRBJ1-1. TRBV21-1 is reported as a pseudogene. There are 15 residues in the CDR3.

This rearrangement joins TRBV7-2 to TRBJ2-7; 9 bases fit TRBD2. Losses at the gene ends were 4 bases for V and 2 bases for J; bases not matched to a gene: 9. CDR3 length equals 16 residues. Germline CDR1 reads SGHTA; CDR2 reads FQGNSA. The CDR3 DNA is TGTGCCAGCAGCTCCCGGGATAGCGGGAGAGCCTACGAGCAGTACTTC. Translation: CASSSRDSGRAYEQYF.

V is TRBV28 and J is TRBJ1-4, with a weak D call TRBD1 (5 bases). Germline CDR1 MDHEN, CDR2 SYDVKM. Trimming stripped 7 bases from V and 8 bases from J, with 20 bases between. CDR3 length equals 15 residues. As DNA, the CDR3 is TGTGCCAGCACCAGAGGGGACCTACTAAGCGAAAAACTGTTTTTT. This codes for CASTRGDLLSEKLFF.

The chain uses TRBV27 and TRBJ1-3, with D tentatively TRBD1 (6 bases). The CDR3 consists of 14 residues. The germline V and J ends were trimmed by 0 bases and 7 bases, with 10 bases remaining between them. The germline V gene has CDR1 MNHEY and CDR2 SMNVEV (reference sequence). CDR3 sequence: CASSLSGGANTIYF. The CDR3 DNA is TGTGCCAGCAGTTTATCGGGGGGGGCGAACACCATATATTTT.

The CDR3 DNA sequence: TGTGCCAGCAGCAAAAGTAGGGGACTGCGGGGGTTTGGTAACAATGAGCAGTTCTTC. Translating gives CASSKSRGLRGFGNNEQFF. This chain joins TRBV11-2 and TRBJ2-1; 7 bases are a match to TRBD2. CDR3 length: 19 amino acids. Germline CDR1 reads SGHAT; CDR2 reads FQNNGV. V lost 5 bases and J lost 5; bases outside the gene matches: 21.

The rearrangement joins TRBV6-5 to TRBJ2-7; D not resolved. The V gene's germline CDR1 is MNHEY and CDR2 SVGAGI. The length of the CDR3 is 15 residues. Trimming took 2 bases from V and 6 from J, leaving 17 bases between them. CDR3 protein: CASSYLGRLGAEQYF. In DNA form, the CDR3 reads TGTGCCAGCAGTTACCTGGGCCGCCTAGGCGCCGAGCAGTACTTC.

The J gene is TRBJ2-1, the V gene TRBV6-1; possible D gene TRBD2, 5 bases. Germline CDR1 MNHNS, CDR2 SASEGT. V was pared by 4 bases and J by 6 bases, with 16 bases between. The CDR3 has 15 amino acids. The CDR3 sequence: CASSGWSGALNEQFF. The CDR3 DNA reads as TGTGCCAGCAGTGGCTGGAGCGGCGCCCTCAATGAGCAGTTCTTC.

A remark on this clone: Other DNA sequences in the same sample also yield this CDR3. This CDR3 reads CASSVGQGRDEQYF. In DNA, the CDR3 is TGTGCCAGCAGCGTAGGACAGGGGAGGGACGAGCAGTACTTC. V and J are TRBV9 and TRBJ2-7, with a weak D call TRBD1 (8 bases). CDR3 length: 14 amino acids. Trimming took 0 bases from V and 5 from J, leaving 12 bases between them. Germline CDR1 SGDLS, CDR2 YYNGEE.

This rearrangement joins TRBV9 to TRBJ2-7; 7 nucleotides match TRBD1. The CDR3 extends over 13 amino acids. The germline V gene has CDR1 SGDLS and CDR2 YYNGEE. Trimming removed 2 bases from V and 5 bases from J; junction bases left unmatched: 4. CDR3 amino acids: CASSVTGDDEQYF. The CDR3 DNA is TGTGCCAGCAGCGTCACAGGGGATGACGAGCAGTACTTC.